Reported below is one T cell receptor (beta chain). Its specificity is unknown. The record originates from a study of OX40 agonist ivuxolimab in advanced cancers. The protocol was immunoSEQ multiplex PCR, while the TCRdb copy is restricted to in-frame clones and leaves out a portion. The table lists about 94,000 clones, roughly 90% of them singletons. Points from the study as a whole: CD4+ T cells averaged fewer expanded clones than CD8+ T cells.

The length of the CDR3 is 13 residues. Germline V CDR1 and CDR2: SGHTA, FQGNSA. With V trimmed by 5 bases and J by 1 base, 2 bases remained unmatched. The chain couples TRBV7-2 to TRBJ2-7; the match to TRBD2 covers 7 bases. The receptor's source is an adult with an advanced solid tumor such as melanoma, head and neck, liver or kidney cancer. The material sequenced was CD4+ or CD8+ T cells sorted from blood, taken in a trial of the OX40 agonist ivuxolimab. The DNA for the CDR3 is TGTGCCAGCAGCGGTAGCGGGTCCTACGAGCAGTACTTC. Translating gives CASSGSGSYEQYF.